The sample holds many counts of the clone carrying this T cell receptor (beta chain). Antigen: not known. These data belong to a study of breast tumors, draining lymph nodes, adjacent tissues. MiXCR, run by TCRdb on the multiplex PCR reads, gives a single entry per CDR3 protein. Among 150,000 to 200,000 distinct CDR3 sequences, around 33% were seen once, and the ten largest hold over 3.5%. Study conclusions and caveats: Compared with basal-like, luminal-like tumors shared significantly more repertoire with nontumor tissue. Data only fit, rather than demonstrated, lymph node origin of most tumor T cells. The data were judged consistent with most tumor T cells coming from lymph node and expanding in tumor.

Samples came from axillary lymph nodes draining the breast cancer. The CDR3 sequence is 15 residues long. Trimming removed 6 bases from V and 2 bases from J; junction bases left unmatched: 6. Input material: axillary lymph node tissue. The chain has TRBV12-3 or TRBV12-4 and TRBJ2-3; 9 nucleotides line up with TRBD2. This clonotype originated in a female donor with breast cancer. Some clones in this sample may be carry-over from other donors' samples. The CDR3 loop is CASSFRGLATDTQYF. CDR3 nucleotide sequence: TGTGCCAGCAGCTTCCGGGGACTAGCCACAGATACGCAGTATTTT.